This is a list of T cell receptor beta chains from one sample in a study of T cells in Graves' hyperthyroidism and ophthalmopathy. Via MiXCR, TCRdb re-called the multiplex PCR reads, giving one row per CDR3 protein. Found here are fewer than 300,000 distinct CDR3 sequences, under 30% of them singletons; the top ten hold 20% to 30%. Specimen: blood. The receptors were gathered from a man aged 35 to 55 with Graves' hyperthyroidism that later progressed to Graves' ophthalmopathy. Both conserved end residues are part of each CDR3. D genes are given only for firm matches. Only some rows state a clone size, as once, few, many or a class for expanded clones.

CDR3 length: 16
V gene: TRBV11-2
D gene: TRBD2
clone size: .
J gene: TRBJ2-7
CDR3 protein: CASSLDISGRRHEQYF
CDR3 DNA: TGTGCCAGCAGCTTAGATATTAGCGGGAGAAGGCACGAGCAGTACTTC

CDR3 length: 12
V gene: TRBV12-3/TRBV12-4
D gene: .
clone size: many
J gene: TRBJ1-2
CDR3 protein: CASKVWGDGYTF
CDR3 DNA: TGTGCCAGCAAGGTGTGGGGGGACGGCTACACCTTC

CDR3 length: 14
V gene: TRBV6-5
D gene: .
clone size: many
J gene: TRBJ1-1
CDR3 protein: CASSYRGQNTEAFF
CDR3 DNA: TGTGCCAGCAGTTACCGGGGCCAGAACACTGAAGCTTTCTTT

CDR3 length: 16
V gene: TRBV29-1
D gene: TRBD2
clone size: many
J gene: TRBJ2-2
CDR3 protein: CSVVSSLAGGAGELFF
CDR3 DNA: TGCAGCGTTGTGTCGTCTCTCGCGGGAGGGGCCGGGGAGCTGTTTTTT

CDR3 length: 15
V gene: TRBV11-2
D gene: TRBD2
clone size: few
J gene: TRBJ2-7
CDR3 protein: CASSLVGGGIYEQYF
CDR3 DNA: TGTGCCAGCAGCTTAGTCGGGGGGGGTATTTACGAGCAGTACTTC

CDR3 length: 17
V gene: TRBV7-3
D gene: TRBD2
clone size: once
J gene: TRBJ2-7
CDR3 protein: CASSRGVAGGYFYEQYF
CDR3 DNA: TGTGCCAGCAGCCGTGGGGTAGCGGGAGGGTATTTCTACGAGCAGTACTTC

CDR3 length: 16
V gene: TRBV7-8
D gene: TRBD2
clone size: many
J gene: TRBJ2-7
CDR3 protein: CASSLGVLAGVYEQYF
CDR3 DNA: TGTGCCAGCAGCTTAGGGGTTTTAGCGGGAGTTTACGAGCAGTACTTC

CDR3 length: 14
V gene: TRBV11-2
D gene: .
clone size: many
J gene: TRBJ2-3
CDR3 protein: CASSPGTSTDTQYF
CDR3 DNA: TGTGCCAGCAGCCCCGGGACCTCCACAGATACGCAGTATTTT

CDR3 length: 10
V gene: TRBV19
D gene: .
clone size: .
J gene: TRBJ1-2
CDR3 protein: CASSHGAYTF
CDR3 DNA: TGTGCCAGTAGCCACGGTGCCTACACCTTC

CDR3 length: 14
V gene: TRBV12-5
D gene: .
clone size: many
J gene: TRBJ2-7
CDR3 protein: CASGFGMGSDEQYF
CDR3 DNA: TGTGCTAGTGGTTTTGGGATGGGTTCGGACGAGCAGTACTTC

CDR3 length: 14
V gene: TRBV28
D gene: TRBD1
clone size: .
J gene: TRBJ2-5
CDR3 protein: CASSRQGARETQYF
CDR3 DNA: TGTGCCAGCAGCCGACAGGGGGCGAGGGAGACCCAGTACTTC

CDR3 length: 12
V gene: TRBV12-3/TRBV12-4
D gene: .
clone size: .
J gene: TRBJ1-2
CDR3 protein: CASSLFEYGYTF
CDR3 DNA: TGTGCCAGCAGTTTATTTGAATATGGCTACACCTTC

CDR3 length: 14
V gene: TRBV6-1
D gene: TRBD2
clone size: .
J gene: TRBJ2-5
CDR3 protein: CASRVFLGGETQYF
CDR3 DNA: TGTGCCAGTCGTGTCTTCCTCGGGGGGGAGACCCAGTACTTC

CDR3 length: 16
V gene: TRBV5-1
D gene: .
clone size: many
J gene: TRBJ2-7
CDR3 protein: CASSLAGDGSSYEQYF
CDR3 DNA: TGCGCCAGCAGCCTGGCCGGGGACGGGAGCTCCTACGAGCAGTACTTC

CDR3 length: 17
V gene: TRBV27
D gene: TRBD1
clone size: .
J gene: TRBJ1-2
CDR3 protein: CASSLSRTGGVNYGYTF
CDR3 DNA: TGTGCCAGCAGTTTATCCCGGACAGGGGGCGTTAACTATGGCTACACCTTC

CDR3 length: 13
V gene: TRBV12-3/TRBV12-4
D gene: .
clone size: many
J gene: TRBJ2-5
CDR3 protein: CASSIRVGETQYF
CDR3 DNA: TGTGCCAGCAGTATAAGGGTTGGAGAGACCCAGTACTTC

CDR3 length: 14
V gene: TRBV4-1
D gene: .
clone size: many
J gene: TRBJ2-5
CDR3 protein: CASSQAVRSETQYF
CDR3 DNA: TGCGCCAGCAGCCAAGCAGTGCGATCTGAGACCCAGTACTTC

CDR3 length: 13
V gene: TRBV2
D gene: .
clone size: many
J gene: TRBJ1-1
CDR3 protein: CASSDGSNTEAFF
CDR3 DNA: TGTGCCAGCAGTGACGGGAGTAACACTGAAGCTTTCTTT

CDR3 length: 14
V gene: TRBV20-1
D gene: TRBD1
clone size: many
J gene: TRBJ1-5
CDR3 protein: CSARPGGGNQPQHF
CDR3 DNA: TGCAGTGCTCGTCCAGGGGGCGGCAATCAGCCCCAGCATTTT

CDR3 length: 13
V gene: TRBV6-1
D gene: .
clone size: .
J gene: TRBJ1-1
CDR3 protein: CASSQKGSTEAFF
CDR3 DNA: TGTGCCAGCAGCCAAAAGGGGAGCACTGAAGCTTTCTTT

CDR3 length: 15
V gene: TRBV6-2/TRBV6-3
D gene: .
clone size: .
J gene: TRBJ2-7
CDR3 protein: CASSSPRADYYEQYF
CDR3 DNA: TGTGCCAGCAGTTCCCCCCGAGCGGACTACTACGAGCAGTACTTC

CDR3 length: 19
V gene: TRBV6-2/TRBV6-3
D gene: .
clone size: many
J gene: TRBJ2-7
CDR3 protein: CASSYSRERWLKSSYEQYF
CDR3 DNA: TGTGCCAGCAGTTACTCGAGAGAACGGTGGCTTAAGAGCTCCTACGAGCAGTACTTC

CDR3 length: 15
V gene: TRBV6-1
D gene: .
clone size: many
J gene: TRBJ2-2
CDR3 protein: CASSRDRIRTGELFF
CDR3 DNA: TGTGCCAGCAGTCGTGACAGGATTCGCACCGGGGAGCTGTTTTTT

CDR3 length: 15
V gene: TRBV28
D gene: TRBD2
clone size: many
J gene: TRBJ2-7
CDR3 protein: CASSQGLAGLYEQYF
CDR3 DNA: TGTGCCAGCAGCCAAGGACTAGCGGGCCTCTACGAGCAGTACTTC

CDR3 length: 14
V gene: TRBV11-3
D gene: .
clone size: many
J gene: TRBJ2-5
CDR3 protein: CASSLTPQQETQYF
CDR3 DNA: TGTGCCAGCAGCTTGACCCCCCAGCAAGAGACCCAGTACTTC

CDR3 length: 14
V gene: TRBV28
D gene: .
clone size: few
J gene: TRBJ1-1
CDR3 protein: CASSLHRVNTEAFF
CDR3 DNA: TGTGCCAGCAGTTTACACAGGGTGAATACTGAAGCTTTCTTT

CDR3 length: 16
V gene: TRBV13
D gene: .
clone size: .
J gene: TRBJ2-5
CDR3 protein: CASSQWDWSDPETQYF
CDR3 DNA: TGTGCCAGCAGCCAGTGGGACTGGTCCGACCCGGAGACCCAGTACTTC

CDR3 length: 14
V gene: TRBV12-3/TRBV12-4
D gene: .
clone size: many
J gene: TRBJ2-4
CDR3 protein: CASSLLGAVNIQYF
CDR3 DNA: TGTGCCAGCAGTTTATTGGGGGCGGTCAACATTCAGTACTTC

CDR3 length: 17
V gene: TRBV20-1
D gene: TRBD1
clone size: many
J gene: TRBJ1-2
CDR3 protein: CSARDYFTRTGQRGYTF
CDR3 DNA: TGCAGTGCTAGAGACTATTTTACCCGGACAGGGCAGAGGGGCTACACCTTC

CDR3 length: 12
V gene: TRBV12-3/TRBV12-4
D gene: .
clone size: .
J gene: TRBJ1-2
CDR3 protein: CASSFYGYGYTF
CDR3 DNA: TGTGCCAGCAGTTTCTACGGCTATGGCTACACCTTC

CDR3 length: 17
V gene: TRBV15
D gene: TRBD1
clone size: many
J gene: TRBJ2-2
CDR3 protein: CATSRDPRQGATGELFF
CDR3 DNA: TGTGCCACCAGCAGAGACCCCCGACAGGGGGCTACCGGGGAGCTGTTTTTT

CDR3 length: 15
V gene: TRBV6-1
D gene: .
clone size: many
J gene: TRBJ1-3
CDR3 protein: CASSEETGPGDTIYF
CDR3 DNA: TGTGCCAGCAGTGAAGAAACGGGGCCGGGAGACACCATATATTTT

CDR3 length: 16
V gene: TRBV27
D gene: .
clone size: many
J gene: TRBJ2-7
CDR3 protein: CASSLVAAGFTYEQYF
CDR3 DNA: TGTGCCAGCAGTTTAGTAGCGGCAGGGTTTACCTACGAGCAGTACTTC

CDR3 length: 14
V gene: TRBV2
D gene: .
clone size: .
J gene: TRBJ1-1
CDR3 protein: CASRTETGLTEAFF
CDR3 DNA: TGTGCCAGCAGGACCGAGACAGGCTTAACTGAAGCTTTCTTT

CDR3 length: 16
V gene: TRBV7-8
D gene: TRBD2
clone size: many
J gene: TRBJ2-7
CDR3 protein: CASSSGTSGRSYEQYF
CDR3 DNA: TGTGCCAGCAGCTCTGGGACTAGCGGGAGAAGCTACGAGCAGTACTTC

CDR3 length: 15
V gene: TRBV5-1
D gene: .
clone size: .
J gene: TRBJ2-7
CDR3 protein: CASSHVGSGSYEQYF
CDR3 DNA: TGCGCCAGCAGCCACGTTGGTTCGGGATCCTACGAGCAGTACTTC

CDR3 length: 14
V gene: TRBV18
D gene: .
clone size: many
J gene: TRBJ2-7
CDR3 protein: CASSPRTPGAEQYF
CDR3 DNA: TGTGCCAGCTCACCTAGGACTCCCGGGGCCGAGCAGTACTTC

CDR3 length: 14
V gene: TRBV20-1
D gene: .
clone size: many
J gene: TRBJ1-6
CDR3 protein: CSAIGFPFYSPLHF
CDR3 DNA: TGCAGTGCTATCGGATTCCCTTTCTATTCACCCCTCCACTTT

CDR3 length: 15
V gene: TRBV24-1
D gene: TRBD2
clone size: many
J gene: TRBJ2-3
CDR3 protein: CATSELAGGLDTQYF
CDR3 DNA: TGTGCCACCAGTGAATTAGCGGGAGGACTAGATACGCAGTATTTT

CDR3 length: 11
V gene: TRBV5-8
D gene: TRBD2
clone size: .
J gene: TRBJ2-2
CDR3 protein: CGRRGTGELFF
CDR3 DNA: TGTGGTCGGCGGGGGACCGGGGAGCTGTTTTTT

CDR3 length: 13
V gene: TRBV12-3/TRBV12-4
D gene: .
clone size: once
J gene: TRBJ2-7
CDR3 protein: CASVYKAGYEQYF
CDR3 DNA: TGTGCCAGCGTCTACAAGGCAGGGTACGAGCAGTACTTC

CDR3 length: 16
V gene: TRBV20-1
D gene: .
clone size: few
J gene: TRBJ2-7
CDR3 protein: CSARDLTPGINYEQYF
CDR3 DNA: TGCAGTGCTAGAGATTTGACCCCGGGGATAAACTACGAGCAGTACTTC

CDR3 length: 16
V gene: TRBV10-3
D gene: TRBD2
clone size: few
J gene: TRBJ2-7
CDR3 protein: CAISENGTSGVGEQYF
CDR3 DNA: TGTGCCATCAGTGAGAACGGGACTAGCGGAGTGGGGGAGCAGTACTTC

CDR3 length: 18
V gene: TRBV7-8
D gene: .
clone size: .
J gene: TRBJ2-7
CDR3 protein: CASSSRNLGYPPSYEQYF
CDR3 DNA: TGTGCCAGCAGCTCAAGGAATCTAGGCTACCCGCCTTCCTACGAGCAGTACTTC

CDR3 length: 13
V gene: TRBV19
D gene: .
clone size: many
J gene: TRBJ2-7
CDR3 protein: CASSIDPGYEQYF
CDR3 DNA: TGTGCCAGTAGTATAGATCCAGGCTACGAGCAGTACTTC

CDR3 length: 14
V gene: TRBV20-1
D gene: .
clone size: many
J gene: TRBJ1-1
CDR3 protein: CSVTAGLQWTEAFF
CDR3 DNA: TGCAGTGTCACGGCCGGGCTACAGTGGACTGAAGCTTTCTTT

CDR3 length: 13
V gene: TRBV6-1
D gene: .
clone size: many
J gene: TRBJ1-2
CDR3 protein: CASSESTLYGYTF
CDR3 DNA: TGTGCCAGCAGTGAAAGCACCCTCTATGGCTACACCTTC

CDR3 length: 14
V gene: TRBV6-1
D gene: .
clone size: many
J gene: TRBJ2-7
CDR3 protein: CASSEGSVSLEGYF
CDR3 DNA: TGTGCCAGCAGTGAGGGCAGTGTGAGTCTCGAGGGATACTTC